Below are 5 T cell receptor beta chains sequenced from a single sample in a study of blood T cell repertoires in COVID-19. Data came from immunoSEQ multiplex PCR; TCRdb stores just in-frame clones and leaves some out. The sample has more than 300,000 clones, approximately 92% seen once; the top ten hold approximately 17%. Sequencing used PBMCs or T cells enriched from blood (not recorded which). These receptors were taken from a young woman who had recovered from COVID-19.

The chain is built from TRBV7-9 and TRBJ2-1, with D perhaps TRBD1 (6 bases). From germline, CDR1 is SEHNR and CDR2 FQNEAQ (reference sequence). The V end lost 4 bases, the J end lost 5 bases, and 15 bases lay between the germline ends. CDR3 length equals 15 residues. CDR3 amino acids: CASSWTVLPNNEQFF. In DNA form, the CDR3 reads TGTGCCAGCAGCTGGACAGTCCTGCCTAACAATGAGCAGTTCTTC.

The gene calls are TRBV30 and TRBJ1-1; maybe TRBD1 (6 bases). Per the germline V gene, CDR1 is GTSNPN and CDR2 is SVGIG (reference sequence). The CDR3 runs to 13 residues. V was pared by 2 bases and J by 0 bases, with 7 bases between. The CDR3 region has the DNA TGTGCCTGGAGTCAGGGGATGAACACTGAAGCTTTCTTT. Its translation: CAWSQGMNTEAFF.

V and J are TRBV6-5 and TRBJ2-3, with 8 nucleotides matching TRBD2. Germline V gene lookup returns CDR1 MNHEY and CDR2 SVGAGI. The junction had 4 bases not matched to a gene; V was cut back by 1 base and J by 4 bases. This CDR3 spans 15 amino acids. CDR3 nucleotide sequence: TGTGCCAGCAGTTACTTGCGGGGGGTCTCAGATACGCAGTATTTT. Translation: CASSYLRGVSDTQYF.

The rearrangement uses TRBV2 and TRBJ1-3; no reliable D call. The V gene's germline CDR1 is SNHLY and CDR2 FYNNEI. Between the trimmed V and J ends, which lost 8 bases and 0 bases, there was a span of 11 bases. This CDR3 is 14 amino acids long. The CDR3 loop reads CASAVANSGNTIYF. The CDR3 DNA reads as TGTGCCAGCGCTGTGGCCAACTCTGGAAACACCATATATTTT.

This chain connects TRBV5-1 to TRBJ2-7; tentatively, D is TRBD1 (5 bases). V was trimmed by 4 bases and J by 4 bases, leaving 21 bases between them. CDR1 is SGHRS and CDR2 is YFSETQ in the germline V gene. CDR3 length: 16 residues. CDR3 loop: CASSQNSGAVGYEQYF. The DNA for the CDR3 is TGCGCCAGCAGCCAAAACAGTGGGGCGGTAGGGTACGAGCAGTACTTC.